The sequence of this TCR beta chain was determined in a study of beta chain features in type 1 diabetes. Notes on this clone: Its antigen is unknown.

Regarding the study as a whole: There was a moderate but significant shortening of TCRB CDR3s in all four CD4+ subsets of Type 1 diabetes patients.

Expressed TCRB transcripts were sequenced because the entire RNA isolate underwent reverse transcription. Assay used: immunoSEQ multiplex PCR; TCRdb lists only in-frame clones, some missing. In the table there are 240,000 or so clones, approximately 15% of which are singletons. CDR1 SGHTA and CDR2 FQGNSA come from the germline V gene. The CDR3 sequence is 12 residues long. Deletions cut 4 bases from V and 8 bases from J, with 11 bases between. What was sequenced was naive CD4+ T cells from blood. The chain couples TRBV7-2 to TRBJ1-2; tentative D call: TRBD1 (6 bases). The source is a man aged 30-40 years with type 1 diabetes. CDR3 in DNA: TGTGCCAGCAGCTCAGGGGAAGGCGGCTACACCTTC. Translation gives CASSSGEGGYTF.